These 2 T cell receptor beta chains were all obtained from the same sample, sequenced in a study of Graves' ophthalmopathy and Graves' hyperthyroidism. Amplified TCR beta CDR3 regions were obtained using RNA transcripts as template. The first-round RT-PCR employed HTBI primers together with the Qiagen OneStep RT-PCR kit. A multiplex PCR was then performed as the second round. Each CDR3 protein is one row after TCRdb ran MiXCR on the multiplex PCR reads. This sample has over a million distinct CDR3 sequences, with less than 45% found just once. The sample comprised peripheral blood or thyroid tissue (not recorded which). These receptors all stem from an adult man with Graves' hyperthyroidism.

Remarks on this clonotype: It is likely a read error, because the conserved phenylalanine at the end of the CDR3 is missing. No DNA is shown, since the ends of the CDR3 on it are uncertain; the CDR3 is the one TCRdb lists. The chain links TRBV5-1 to TRBJ1-4. The CDR3 is 11 amino acids long, termini counted. Germline V CDR1 and CDR2: SGHRS, YFSETQ. The CDR3 reads CASSQDSGGVY.

This clonotype has at least ten counts. The chain employs TRBV30 and TRBJ2-2; D gene unclear. Germline V CDR1 and CDR2: GTSNPN, SVGIG (reference sequence). The V end lost 0 bases, the J end lost 7 bases, and 3 bases lay between the germline ends. This CDR3 region has 11 residues. CDR3 sequence (DNA): TGTGCCTGGAGTGTGCTCGGGGAGCTGTTTTTT. It encodes CAWSVLGELFF.